What follows are 21 T cell receptor beta chains derived from one specimen sequenced in a study of T cell responses to AZD1222 COVID-19 vaccine. The protocol was immunoSEQ multiplex PCR, while the TCRdb copy is restricted to in-frame clones and leaves out a portion. The sample comprises 95,000 to 110,000 clones, 90% to 95% of which are singletons, and under 50% rests with the top ten. The sequenced sample was peripheral blood, obtained on day 0 of AZD1222 vaccination. The source of these receptors is an adult in good health.

The rearrangement joins TRBV7-8 to TRBJ2-2, with TRBD1 matching over 9 bases. Germline CDR1 and CDR2: SGHVS and FQNEAQ. The CDR3 runs 17 residues. Trimming took 4 bases from V and 0 from J; bases not matched to a gene: 6. In DNA, the CDR3 is TGTGCCAGCAGCTCCCGGACAGGGGCTACGAACACCGGGGAGCTGTTTTTT. Its protein is CASSSRTGATNTGELFF. Supplemented by reference TRBV7-8 and TRBJ2-2, the full variable domain reads GAGVSQSPRYKVAKRGQDVALRCDPISGHVSLFWYQQALGQGPEFLTYFQNEAQLDKSGLPSDRFFAERPEGSVSTLKIQRTQQEDSAVYLCASSSRTGATNTGELFFGEGSRLTVL.

A few counts support this clone. CDR3 sequence: CASRETTGTEGGYTF. As DNA, the CDR3 is TGTGCCAGCAGGGAGACCACGGGGACAGAGGGAGGCTACACCTTC. This chain links TRBV28 with TRBJ1-2, with 7 bases that match TRBD1. CDR3 size: 15 residues. V lost 6 bases to trimming and J lost 8 bases; unmatched junction nucleotides: 15. Per germline, CDR1 MDHEN and CDR2 SYDVKM.

The chain uses TRBV14 and TRBJ1-1; possible D gene TRBD1, 6 bases. Trimming shortened V by 1 base and J by 5 bases, and 11 bases separated the two germline ends. This CDR3 is built from 14 residues. Germline V gene lookup returns CDR1 SGHDN and CDR2 FVKESK. The CDR3 nucleotides are TGTGCCAGCAGCCAAGTGGCCAGGGGAACTGAAGCTTTCTTT. Its protein is CASSQVARGTEAFF.

The table lists this clone with a few counts. The V and J genes are TRBV7-8 and TRBJ1-3; 8 positions agree with TRBD1. Germline V CDR1 and CDR2: SGHVS, FQNEAQ. The CDR3 contains 16 residues. Losses at the gene ends were 3 bases for V and 4 bases for J; bases not matched to a gene: 8. CDR3 in amino acids: CASSFGQGRGGNTIYF. In DNA form, the CDR3 reads TGTGCCAGCAGCTTTGGACAGGGAAGGGGAGGAAACACCATATATTTT. Supplemented by reference TRBV7-8 and TRBJ1-3, the full variable domain reads GAGVSQSPRYKVAKRGQDVALRCDPISGHVSLFWYQQALGQGPEFLTYFQNEAQLDKSGLPSDRFFAERPEGSVSTLKIQRTQQEDSAVYLCASSFGQGRGGNTIYFGEGSWLTVV.

The CDR3 protein is CASSPSTGTSSYNEQFF. CDR3 coding DNA: TGTGCCAGCTCACCGTCTACCGGGACTAGCAGTTACAATGAGCAGTTCTTC. The V gene is TRBV18, the J gene TRBJ2-1; 9 nucleotides agree with TRBD2. The trim removed 3 bases at V and 4 bases at J, leaving 10 bases unmatched. The CDR3 extends over 17 amino acids. Germline CDR1 and CDR2: KGHSH and LQKENI.

The chain recombines TRBV5-1 with TRBJ2-2; no reliable D call. The V end lost 2 bases, the J end lost 6 bases, and 8 bases lay between the germline ends. This CDR3 region has 13 residues. Germline assignment: CDR1 SGHRS and CDR2 YFSETQ. The CDR3 bases are TGCGCCAGCAGCTTTCCGGTTGCCGGGGAGCTGTTTTTT. It translates to CASSFPVAGELFF.

J is TRBJ1-5 and V is TRBV3-1 (or the pseudogene TRBV3-2), with D unclear. CDR3 size: 14 residues. V was clipped by 4 bases and J by 7 bases, with 14 bases between them. In germline, CDR1 is LGHDT, CDR2 YNNKEL (reference sequence). In nucleotides, the CDR3 is TGTGCCAGCAGCCCTGGACGGGCGGGACAGCCCCAGCATTTT. Its translation: CASSPGRAGQPQHF.

The chain uses TRBV27 and TRBJ2-3; TRBD2 matches at 9 bases. Per germline, CDR1 MNHEY and CDR2 SMNVEV (reference sequence). V shed 7 bases, J shed 4 bases, and the junction held 6 bases outside the gene matches. CDR3 size: 14 residues. The CDR3 is CASTRRTSADTQYF. The DNA for the CDR3 is TGTGCCAGCACCCGAAGGACTAGCGCAGATACGCAGTATTTT.

The chain combines TRBV28 with TRBJ2-7; 7 bases are a match to TRBD2. This CDR3 spans 14 amino acids. The junction had 4 bases not matched to a gene; V was cut back by 2 bases and J by 3 bases. CDR1 is MDHEN and CDR2 is SYDVKM in the germline V gene. The CDR3 loop is CASSLIRGSYEQYF. For the CDR3, the DNA is TGTGCCAGCAGTTTAATACGCGGGAGCTACGAGCAGTACTTC.

The chain employs TRBV4-2 and TRBJ2-7, with D perhaps matching TRBD1 or TRBD2 (5 bases each). Germline values: CDR1 LGHNA, CDR2 YNFKEQ. The CDR3 runs 13 residues. Between the trimmed V and J ends, which lost 8 bases and 0 bases, there was a span of 11 bases. The CDR3 DNA sequence: TGTGCCAGCCGAGGGGATAGCTCCTACGAGCAGTACTTC. Translating gives CASRGDSSYEQYF.

The V gene is TRBV7-2, the J gene TRBJ2-7; 7 bases align to TRBD1. The CDR3 sequence is 15 residues long. V trimming: 2 bases; J trimming: 0 bases; junction bases outside the gene matches: 4. Germline CDR1 SGHTA, CDR2 FQGNSA. The CDR3 loop is CASSLSTGSSYEQYF. In nucleotides, the CDR3 is TGTGCCAGCAGCTTATCGACAGGGAGCTCCTACGAGCAGTACTTC.

The V and J genes are TRBV14 and TRBJ2-3, with TRBD1 matching 12 bases. The ends lost 4 bases at V and 4 bases at J; junction bases unmatched: 3. Germline values: CDR1 SGHDN, CDR2 FVKESK. This CDR3 is 15 amino acids long. The CDR3 here is CASSRGTGGADTQYF. CDR3 DNA: TGTGCCAGCAGCCGAGGGACAGGGGGCGCAGATACGCAGTATTTT.

J is TRBJ1-1 and V is TRBV10-3, with D tentatively TRBD1 (5 bases). In germline, CDR1 is ENHRY, CDR2 SYGVKD. This CDR3 has 13 amino acids. V was pared by 5 bases and J by 4 bases, with 11 bases between. The CDR3 region has the DNA TGTGCCATCAGTAAAGGGGATTTCACTGAAGCTTTCTTT. Translating it yields CAISKGDFTEAFF.

The chain uses TRBV28 and TRBJ1-5; TRBD1 agrees at 7 bases. CDR3 length equals 18 residues. Germline CDR1 reads MDHEN; CDR2 reads SYDVKM. V trimming: 6 bases; J trimming: 0 bases; junction bases outside the gene matches: 14. CDR3 DNA sequence: TGTGCCAGCAGGTCCCCCGGGACAGAGGTTTATAGCAATCAGCCCCAGCATTTT. It yields the protein CASRSPGTEVYSNQPQHF.

Remarks on this clone: A junction boundary mismatches the germline segment, possibly from a read error. The gene calls are TRBV28 and TRBJ1-2; tentatively, D is TRBD1 (5 bases). The CDR3 covers 12 residues. Germline V CDR1 and CDR2: MDHEN, SYDVKM. The CDR3 DNA sequence: TGTGCCAGCAGTTTAGGGGGACGAGCTTCTATCTTC. Protein sequence: CASSLGGRASIF.

The chain uses TRBV19 and TRBJ2-7; a possible D gene is TRBD2 (5 bases). CDR1 is LNHDA and CDR2 is SQIVND in the germline V gene (reference sequence). Trimming left V 4 bases short and J 6 bases short, with 13 bases between. The CDR3 is 13 residues long. This chain's CDR3 is CASSTGIYGEQYF. In nucleotides, the CDR3 is TGTGCCAGTAGTACCGGGATATACGGCGAGCAGTACTTC.

The rearrangement uses TRBV6-5 and TRBJ2-7; the D gene is possibly TRBD1 (6 bases). The V end lost 7 bases, the J end lost 0 bases, and 16 bases lay between the germline ends. CDR3 length equals 15 residues. In germline, CDR1 is MNHEY, CDR2 SVGAGI. CDR3 residues: CASKDTGLSSYEQYF. The CDR3, as DNA: TGTGCCAGCAAAGATACAGGGCTAAGCTCCTACGAGCAGTACTTC.

The chain links TRBV27 to TRBJ2-3, with a weak D call TRBD2 (6 bases). The germline V gene has CDR1 MNHEY and CDR2 SMNVEV (reference sequence). This CDR3 contains 15 residues. Trimming took 7 bases from V and 0 from J, leaving 14 bases between them. The CDR3 region has the DNA TGTGCCAGCAAATATCGGGGGATAAGCACAGATACGCAGTATTTT. Translation: CASKYRGISTDTQYF.

This rearrangement joins TRBV5-4 to TRBJ1-1; weak D call: TRBD1 (6 bases). V lost 6 bases and J 8 bases, leaving 20 bases between the germline ends. Germline V lookup: CDR1 SGHNT, CDR2 YYREEE (reference sequence). The CDR3 loop spans 14 amino acids. The CDR3 nucleotides read TGTGCCAGCACCCCAGAGACAGGATTAAAAGAAGCTTTCTTT. This gives the protein CASTPETGLKEAFF. Full variable domain (outside the CDR3, taken from reference TRBV5-4 and TRBJ1-1): ETGVTQSPTHLIKTRGQQVTLRCSSQSGHNTVSWYQQALGQGPQFIFQYYREEENGRGNFPPRFSGLQFPNYSSELNVNALELDDSALYLCASTPETGLKEAFFGQGTRLTVV.

The V gene is TRBV6-5, the J gene TRBJ1-1; D is ambiguous. Trimming took 7 bases from V and 10 from J, leaving 19 bases between them. The CDR3 is 13 amino acids. Germline lookup yields CDR1 MNHEY and CDR2 SVGAGI. This CDR3 reads CASKDPVHPGAFF. Here the CDR3 DNA reads TGTGCCAGCAAGGATCCTGTGCACCCAGGAGCTTTCTTT.

V gene TRBV7-2 combines with J gene TRBJ2-2, with D unclear. V lost 11 bases to trimming and J lost 0 bases, with 10 bases between them. Germline-derived CDR1 and CDR2 are SGHTA and FQGNSA. This CDR3 is built from 13 residues. The CDR3 DNA follows: TGTGCCTGTTCGACACCGAACACCGGGGAGCTGTTTTTT. Amino acids: CACSTPNTGELFF.